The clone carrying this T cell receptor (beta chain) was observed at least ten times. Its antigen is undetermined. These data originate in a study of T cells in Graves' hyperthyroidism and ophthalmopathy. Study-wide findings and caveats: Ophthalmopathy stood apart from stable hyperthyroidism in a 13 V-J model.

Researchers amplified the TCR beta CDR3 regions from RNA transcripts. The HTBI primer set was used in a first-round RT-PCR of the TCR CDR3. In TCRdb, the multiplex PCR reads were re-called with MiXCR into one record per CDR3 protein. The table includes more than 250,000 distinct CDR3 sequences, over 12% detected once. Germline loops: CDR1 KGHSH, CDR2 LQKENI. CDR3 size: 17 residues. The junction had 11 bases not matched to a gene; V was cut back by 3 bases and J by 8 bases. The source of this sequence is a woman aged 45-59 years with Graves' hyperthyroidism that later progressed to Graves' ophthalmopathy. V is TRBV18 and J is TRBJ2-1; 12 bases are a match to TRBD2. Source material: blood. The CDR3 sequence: CASSPYLAGGPSDEQFF. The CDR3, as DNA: TGTGCCAGCTCACCTTACCTAGCGGGAGGGCCCTCCGATGAGCAGTTCTTC.